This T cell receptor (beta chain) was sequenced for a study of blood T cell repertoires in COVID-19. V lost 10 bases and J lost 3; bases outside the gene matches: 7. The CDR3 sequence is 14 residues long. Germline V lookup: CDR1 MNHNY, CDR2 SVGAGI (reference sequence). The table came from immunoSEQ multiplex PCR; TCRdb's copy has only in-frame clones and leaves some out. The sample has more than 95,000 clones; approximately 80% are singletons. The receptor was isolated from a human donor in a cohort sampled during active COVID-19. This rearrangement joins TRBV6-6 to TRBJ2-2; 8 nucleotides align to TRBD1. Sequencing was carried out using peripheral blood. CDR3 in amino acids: CATIPGGYTGELFF. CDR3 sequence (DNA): TGTGCCACTATCCCAGGGGGCTACACCGGGGAGCTGTTTTTT.